One and the same sample provided the 8 T cell receptor beta chains below, sequenced in a study of PD-L1 blockade in urothelial cancer. Sequenced by immunoSEQ multiplex PCR; TCRdb stores in-frame clones only, minus some. Here the sample spans under 100,000 clones, about four fifths being singletons. The sample in question was PBMCs, obtained around atezolizumab (anti-PD-L1) treatment. These receptors all stem from a man aged 70-80 years with urothelial cancer.

The chain uses TRBV5-6 and TRBJ2-6; 10 bases are shared with TRBD1. This CDR3 has 17 amino acids. Per the germline V gene, CDR1 is SGHDT and CDR2 is YYEEEE. Trimming at V came to 5 bases and at J to 0 bases, leaving 5 bases not matched to a gene. CDR3 protein: CASSRTGGGSGANVLTF. CDR3 bases: TGTGCCAGCAGTCGGACAGGGGGAGGCTCTGGGGCCAACGTCCTGACTTTC. Variable domain in full (rest from reference TRBV5-6 and TRBJ2-6): DAGVTQSPTHLIKTRGQQVTLRCSPKSGHDTVSWYQQALGQGPQFIFQYYEEEERQRGNFPDRFSGHQFPNYSSELNVNALLLGDSALYLCASSRTGGGSGANVLTFGAGSRLTVL.

This clone was seen many times. J is TRBJ2-7 and V is TRBV29-1, with TRBD1 matching over 9 bases. The CDR3 runs to 14 residues. Losses at the gene ends were 2 bases for V and 5 bases for J; bases not matched to a gene: 7. The germline gives CDR1 SQVTM, CDR2 ANQGSEA. DNA of the CDR3: TGCAGCGTTGAAAGGACAGGGGTAGGCGACGAGCAGTACTTC. Its translation is CSVERTGVGDEQYF.

CDR3: CSAFPADTQYF. CDR3 coding DNA: TGCAGTGCTTTCCCGGCAGATACGCAGTATTTT. The genes are TRBV20-1 and TRBJ2-3; D is undetermined. The ends were cut back, 5 bases at V and 4 bases at J, with 7 bases in the middle. This CDR3 region has 11 residues. Germline values: CDR1 DFQATT, CDR2 SNEGSKA (reference sequence).

CDR3 nucleotides: TGTGCCAGCAGCTACGAAGGACAGGGGACAGATACGCAGTATTTT. Translation gives CASSYEGQGTDTQYF. This chain uses TRBV5-5 with TRBJ2-3, with 9 bases fitting TRBD1. Germline CDR1 SGHKS, CDR2 YYEKEE (reference sequence). The CDR3 totals 15 residues. The V and J ends lost 3 bases and 3 bases, in that order; junction bases with no gene match: 5.

The chain is built from TRBV2 and TRBJ1-5, with D tentatively TRBD1 (5 bases). V was pared by 8 bases and J by 2 bases, with 10 bases between. CDR1 is SNHLY and CDR2 is FYNNEI in the germline V gene. CDR3 length: 13 residues. In DNA, the CDR3 is TGTGCCAGCTTGGAGGGGCGCAATCAGCCCCAGCATTTT. Its protein is CASLEGRNQPQHF.

The count of this clone is one. V is TRBV30 and J is TRBJ2-3; D may be TRBD2 (6 bases). Germline V gives CDR1 GTSNPN, CDR2 SVGIG (reference sequence). The CDR3 is 13 amino acids. Trimming shortened V by 2 bases and J by 1 base, and 7 bases separated the two germline ends. CDR3 bases: TGTGCCTGGAGTTTAGCGGGCACAGATACGCAGTATTTT. It encodes CAWSLAGTDTQYF.

V usage is TRBV5-8 and J usage is TRBJ2-4; 8 nucleotides agree with TRBD1. The CDR3 loop spans 18 amino acids. Germline lookup yields CDR1 SGHTS and CDR2 YDEGEE. Germline trimming cut 3 bases from V and 0 bases from J; bases unmatched to any gene: 11. The CDR3 nucleotides are TGTGCCAGCAGCTACTGGACAGGGCAATCGATAGCCAAAAACATTCAGTACTTC. Protein sequence: CASSYWTGQSIAKNIQYF. Full variable domain (missing parts from reference TRBV5-8 and TRBJ2-4): EAGVTQSPTHLIKTRGQQATLRCSPISGHTSVYWYQQALGLGLQFLLWYDEGEERNRGNFPPRFSGRQFPNYSSELNVNALELEDSALYLCASSYWTGQSIAKNIQYFGAGTRLSVL.

The chain couples TRBV6-5 to TRBJ2-2; D remains unclear. This CDR3 contains 11 residues. Per the germline V gene, CDR1 is MNHEY and CDR2 is SVGAGI. Trimming took off 7 bases at V and 12 bases at J, with 12 bases between the two ends. CDR3 in amino acids: CASTPRAKLFF. The DNA of the CDR3 is TGTGCCAGCACCCCCCGCGCGAAGCTGTTTTTT.